This is a list of T cell receptor beta chains from one sample in a study of blood T cell repertoires in COVID-19. Profiling relied on immunoSEQ multiplex PCR, and the TCRdb table lists in-frame clones only, not all of them. Of around 130,000 clones in the sample, about 83% were seen once. Sequences were obtained from peripheral blood. The receptors originated from a human donor in a cohort sampled during active COVID-19. The CDR3 runs from the conserved cysteine through the conserved F or W. Fields, in order: clone size, D gene, J gene, V gene, CDR3 protein, CDR3 DNA. The D gene is left open where the match is weak. Only some rows state a clone size, as once, few, many or a class for expanded clones.

. . TRBJ2-1 TRBV11-3 CASSLVGGGQNNEQFF TGTGCCAGCAGCTTAGTGGGCGGGGGCCAAAACAATGAGCAGTTCTTC
. . TRBJ2-7 TRBV13 CASSWKGVSEQYF TGTGCCAGCAGCTGGAAAGGGGTCTCCGAGCAGTACTTC
. TRBD1 TRBJ1-3 TRBV4-1 CASSQENRGIGNTIYF TGCGCCAGCAGCCAAGAGAACAGGGGGATCGGAAACACCATATATTTT
. TRBD1 TRBJ1-2 TRBV18 CASSTGGSTNYGYTF TGTGCCAGCTCAACAGGGGGCTCAACTAACTATGGCTACACCTTC
. . TRBJ1-6 TRBV28 CASKGGTAGNSPLHF TGTGCCAGCAAGGGTGGCACAGCGGGGAATTCACCCCTCCACTTT
. TRBD1 TRBJ2-1 TRBV3-1/TRBV3-2 CASRQSRGGQLNEQFF TGTGCCAGCAGGCAAAGTCGAGGGGGCCAACTGAATGAGCAGTTCTTC
. TRBD2 TRBJ2-1 TRBV19 CASSLRGGLAGNEQFF TGTGCCAGTAGTCTTCGGGGGGGACTAGCCGGCAATGAGCAGTTCTTC
. TRBD1 TRBJ2-7 TRBV5-6 CASSWGIDGTGRSYEQYF TGTGCCAGCAGCTGGGGGATAGACGGGACAGGGCGTTCCTACGAGCAGTACTTC
. . TRBJ1-1 TRBV25-1 CASSEYGEGGGPNTEAFF TGTGCCAGCAGTGAATACGGGGAGGGGGGAGGACCGAACACTGAAGCTTTCTTT
. . TRBJ1-5 TRBV6-5 CASRPGDLGNQPQHF TGTGCCAGCAGGCCGGGGGATTTAGGCAATCAGCCCCAGCATTTT
. TRBD1 TRBJ1-2 TRBV3-1/TRBV3-2 CASSLKGTGGYGYTF TGTGCCAGCAGCCTCAAGGGCACAGGGGGCTATGGCTACACCTTC
. . TRBJ2-7 TRBV19 CASSIASPGRVTSYEQYF TGTGCCAGTAGTATCGCCTCCCCAGGCAGGGTAACCTCCTACGAGCAGTACTTC
once TRBD1 TRBJ1-3 TRBV19 CASTPEGQVKNTIYF TGTGCCAGTACCCCCGAGGGACAGGTGAAAAACACCATATATTTT
. . TRBJ1-4 TRBV11-2 CASSPVARGSGEKLFF TGTGCCAGCAGCCCCGTGGCTAGGGGTAGCGGTGAAAAACTGTTTTTT
. . TRBJ2-5 TRBV7-7 CASSFSGAPGETQYF TGTGCCAGCAGCTTTAGCGGAGCCCCTGGGGAGACCCAGTACTTC
. . TRBJ1-2 TRBV2 CASMREVTNYGYTF TGTGCCAGCATGAGGGAGGTTACTAACTATGGCTACACCTTC
. . TRBJ1-3 TRBV7-9 CASSLRPGPKGNTIYF TGTGCCAGCAGCTTACGGCCAGGCCCCAAGGGAAACACCATATATTTT
. TRBD2 TRBJ2-1 TRBV9 CASSPRTSRNEQFF TGTGCCAGCAGCCCCAGGACTAGCCGAAATGAGCAGTTCTTC
once . TRBJ1-2 TRBV11-2 CASSRTDETGRYSYGYTF TGTGCCAGCAGCCGGACAGACGAGACAGGAAGGTACAGCTATGGCTACACCTTC
few TRBD1 TRBJ2-7 TRBV7-9 CASSPLDRVIEQYF TGTGCCAGCAGCCCCCTCGACAGGGTCATCGAGCAGTACTTC
. . TRBJ1-2 TRBV19 CASSIGTVGYTF TGTGCCAGTAGTATAGGGACAGTAGGCTACACCTTC
. . TRBJ2-5 TRBV11-3 CASSKRGGETQYF TGTGCCAGCAGCAAAAGGGGCGGAGAGACCCAGTACTTC
. . TRBJ1-1 TRBV27 CASSSPSRGTTEAFF TGTGCCAGCAGTTCCCCTTCCCGAGGGACTACTGAAGCTTTCTTT
. . TRBJ2-2 TRBV19 CASKSGGGQRMGTGELFF TGTGCCAGTAAATCGGGAGGGGGACAGAGGATGGGCACCGGGGAGCTGTTTTTT
. TRBD1 TRBJ1-6 TRBV16 CASSQSQGASSPLHF TGTGCCAGCAGCCAATCCCAGGGGGCGAGTTCACCCCTCCACTTT
many . TRBJ1-1 TRBV2 CASSEGALTVAFF TGTGCCAGCAGTGAAGGGGCCCTCACTGTGGCTTTCTTT
. TRBD2 TRBJ2-1 TRBV18 CASLRGGSGTSYNEQFF TGTGCCAGCCTACGGGGGGGTAGCGGAACCTCCTACAATGAGCAGTTCTTC
. . TRBJ2-3 TRBV13 CASSSRQFASTDTQYF TGTGCCAGCAGCTCCCGACAGTTCGCTAGCACAGATACGCAGTATTTT
. . TRBJ1-1 TRBV3-1/TRBV3-2 CASSHRRTEAFF TGTGCCAGCAGCCACAGGAGGACTGAAGCTTTCTTT
. TRBD1 TRBJ2-3 TRBV28 CASSSSGTGDTQYF TGTGCCAGCAGTTCTTCCGGGACAGGGGATACGCAGTATTTT